This T cell receptor (beta chain) was sequenced in a study of CD8+ T cells in alopecia areata. Study as a whole: Dosing spanned 6 to 18 months on tofacitinib, then 6 months off drug. Among treated patients, severity was scored by affected scalp area percentage.

The sequencing template was cDNA reverse transcribed from extracted RNA. Some clones are missing from TCRdb's copy, which holds only in-frame ones; the method was immunoSEQ multiplex PCR. The profile shows 150,000 to 200,000 clones, around 58% of them singletons. Treatment here: oral pan-JAK inhibitor, 5-10 mg twice daily. The investigators collected lesional scalp punch biopsies and peripheral blood from alopecia areata patients. Study-level findings and limits: Among the 100 top clones, expanded CD8+ clones, like scalp clonality, were significantly decreased by tofacitinib.

This clone occurred once. Its antigen remains unidentified. The clonotype comes from a human donor with alopecia areata. The sample consisted of CD4+ T cells sorted from blood, taken at week 56, from a patient treated with tofacitinib.

CDR3 sequence: CAWSSRQGNQPQHF. As DNA, the CDR3 is TGTGCCTGGAGTTCCCGTCAGGGCAATCAGCCCCAGCATTTT. The genes are TRBV30 and TRBJ1-5, with D unclear. Germline V gene sequence: CDR1 GTSNPN, CDR2 SVGIG (reference sequence). CDR3 length: 14 amino acids. The ends were cut back, 2 bases at V and 2 bases at J, with 10 bases in the middle.